Listed below are T cell receptor beta chains from one sample, sequenced in a study of T cells in Graves' hyperthyroidism and ophthalmopathy. MiXCR was run by TCRdb on the multiplex PCR reads, yielding one entry per CDR3 protein. Among more than 550,000 distinct CDR3 sequences listed, 17% were seen once. Specimen: blood. The receptors come from a man aged 50-59 years with Graves' hyperthyroidism. CDR3s include the opening cysteine and the closing phenylalanine or tryptophan. The D gene is left open where the match is weak. Clone size is shown for a subset of rows, as once, few, many or a class of expanded clone.

J gene	D gene	clone size	V gene	CDR3 protein	CDR3 DNA
TRBJ2-1	TRBD2	.	TRBV7-2	CASSPLAGIVVDEQFF	TGTGCCAGCAGCCCCCTAGCGGGGATCGTCGTCGATGAGCAGTTCTTC
TRBJ2-3	TRBD2	few	TRBV10-3	CAISDLREGTDTQYF	TGTGCCATCAGTGATCTGCGGGAGGGGACAGATACGCAGTATTTT
TRBJ2-7	TRBD2	many	TRBV27	CASRFLPGTSGVYEQYF	TGTGCCAGCAGATTCCTCCCCGGGACTAGCGGGGTCTACGAGCAGTACTTC
TRBJ1-5	TRBD1	few	TRBV28	CASSTLETGFQPQHF	TGTGCCAGCAGCACCCTTGAGACAGGGTTTCAGCCCCAGCATTTT
TRBJ2-5	TRBD2	many	TRBV2	CASSDIAGPTETQYF	TGTGCCAGCAGTGATATAGCGGGACCGACAGAGACCCAGTACTTC
TRBJ1-1	.	.	TRBV19	CASSIVLSTEAFF	TGTGCCAGTAGTATAGTGCTTTCGACTGAAGCTTTCTTT
TRBJ2-7	.	many	TRBV28	CASSFIVGEQYF	TGTGCCAGCAGTTTTATTGTCGGCGAGCAGTACTTC
TRBJ2-5	.	few	TRBV24-1	CATSDVTGLSRETQYF	TGTGCCACCAGTGACGTGACGGGCCTTTCAAGAGAGACCCAGTACTTC
TRBJ2-2	.	few	TRBV20-1	CSARDLAQQGRSGELFF	TGCAGTGCTAGAGATCTGGCCCAGCAGGGGCGTTCCGGGGAGCTGTTTTTT
TRBJ2-7	TRBD1	few	TRBV20-1	CSARDAGQGDHEQYF	TGCAGTGCTAGAGACGCCGGACAGGGGGACCACGAGCAGTACTTC
TRBJ2-4	TRBD1	.	TRBV5-1	CASSLSGTGDIQYF	TGCGCCAGCAGCTTGTCCGGGACAGGGGACATTCAGTACTTC
TRBJ1-1	TRBD1	.	TRBV9	CASGQGISGTEAFF	TGTGCCAGTGGACAGGGGATTTCGGGCACTGAAGCTTTCTTT
TRBJ2-7	.	many	TRBV11-2	CASSDRDGPHEQYF	TGTGCCAGCAGCGATAGGGACGGTCCCCACGAGCAGTACTTC
TRBJ2-2	.	many	TRBV11-3	CASRPPSDNSTGELFF	TGTGCCAGCAGACCCCCATCAGACAACTCCACCGGGGAGCTGTTTTTT
TRBJ2-7	.	many	TRBV30	CAWTRDRAYEQYF	TGTGCCTGGACGCGGGACCGCGCCTACGAGCAGTACTTC
TRBJ2-3	TRBD2	many	TRBV7-3	CASSFLAGGRADTQYF	TGTGCCAGCAGCTTCCTCGCGGGAGGGCGAGCAGATACGCAGTATTTT
TRBJ2-7	TRBD2	many	TRBV2	CASSEAREGLYEQYF	TGTGCCAGCAGTGAAGCGCGGGAGGGCCTCTACGAGCAGTACTTC
TRBJ2-1	TRBD2	few	TRBV29-1	CSVEDVPSGRIEQFF	TGCAGCGTTGAAGATGTTCCTAGCGGGAGAATTGAGCAGTTCTTC
TRBJ1-2	TRBD1	many	TRBV6-6	CASSYSYGQGTDDYGYTF	TGTGCCAGCAGTTACTCGTACGGACAGGGGACGGACGACTATGGCTACACCTTC
TRBJ1-4	.	.	TRBV12-5	CATRSATNEKLFF	TGTGCTACCAGAAGCGCAACTAATGAAAAACTGTTTTTT
TRBJ1-5	.	many	TRBV28	CASSPRWNSNQPQHF	TGTGCCAGCAGCCCTAGGTGGAATAGCAATCAGCCCCAGCATTTT
TRBJ1-1	.	.	TRBV6-2/TRBV6-3	CASSYSTRMNTEAFF	TGTGCCAGCAGTTACTCGACAAGGATGAACACTGAAGCTTTCTTT
TRBJ2-1	.	few	TRBV5-5	CASSFYPGEQFF	TGTGCCAGCAGCTTTTATCCCGGTGAGCAGTTCTTC
TRBJ2-3	.	many	TRBV7-9	CASSPPLDTQYF	TGTGCCAGCAGCCCACCCCTAGATACGCAGTATTTT
TRBJ2-1	TRBD2	.	TRBV7-9	CASSTIAGGTYNEQFF	TGTGCCAGCAGCACCATAGCGGGAGGGACCTACAATGAGCAGTTCTTC
TRBJ2-1	.	.	TRBV7-6	CASSSEYSEYNEQFF	TGTGCCAGCAGCTCCGAGTATTCCGAATACAATGAGCAGTTCTTC
TRBJ2-7	.	many	TRBV2	CASRRQIPRSYEQYF	TGTGCCAGCAGGCGACAGATTCCCCGATCCTACGAGCAGTACTTC
TRBJ2-6	.	many	TRBV7-3	CASSLDGANVLTF	TGTGCCAGCAGCTTGGATGGGGCCAACGTCCTGACTTTC
TRBJ1-6	.	.	TRBV30	CAWSRPGRNNSPLHF	TGTGCCTGGTCACGTCCGGGACGGAATAATTCACCCCTCCACTTT
TRBJ2-1	TRBD2	many	TRBV6-2/TRBV6-3	CASSYPGLVDNEQFF	TGTGCCAGCAGTTACCCTGGACTAGTAGACAATGAGCAGTTCTTC
TRBJ2-1	.	many	TRBV27	CASSFTGEYNEQFF	TGTGCCAGCAGTTTCACCGGGGAGTACAATGAGCAGTTCTTC
TRBJ2-4	TRBD1	few	TRBV19	CASIGTGLNIQYF	TGTGCCAGTATAGGGACAGGTTTAAACATTCAGTACTTC
TRBJ2-2	TRBD1	few	TRBV7-9	CASSLAGGENTGELFF	TGTGCCAGCAGCTTAGCAGGGGGCGAGAACACCGGGGAGCTGTTTTTT
TRBJ2-4	.	few	TRBV4-3	CASSQVWPAIAKNIQYF	TGCGCCAGCAGCCAAGTTTGGCCGGCGATAGCCAAAAACATTCAGTACTTC
TRBJ2-7	.	.	TRBV20-1	CSARAIMTTVYGQYF	TGCAGTGCTAGAGCCATAATGACTACTGTGTACGGGCAGTACTTC
TRBJ2-7	.	.	TRBV12-3/TRBV12-4	CASSSHVYPDYEQYF	TGTGCCAGCAGTTCTCACGTTTATCCCGACTACGAGCAGTACTTC
TRBJ2-5	TRBD1	many	TRBV2	CASSDTGAIQETQYF	TGTGCCAGCAGTGATACAGGGGCGATCCAAGAGACCCAGTACTTC
TRBJ1-2	TRBD1	.	TRBV20-1	CSARGTGGEGYTF	TGCAGTGCTAGAGGGACAGGGGGTGAGGGCTACACCTTC
TRBJ2-3	.	many	TRBV19	CASMLSGADTQYF	TGTGCCAGTATGCTGTCGGGCGCGGATACGCAGTATTTT
TRBJ1-4	.	many	TRBV28	CASSSSGVGQEKLFF	TGTGCCAGCAGTTCCTCCGGGGTGGGGCAGGAAAAACTGTTTTTT
TRBJ2-1	TRBD2	many	TRBV20-1	CSASRGTSGYEQFF	TGCAGTGCTTCCCGCGGGACTAGCGGGTATGAGCAGTTCTTC
TRBJ2-1	TRBD2	once	TRBV7-2	CASSLEAGRSNEQFF	TGTGCCAGCAGCTTAGAAGCGGGACGGTCCAATGAGCAGTTCTTC
TRBJ2-7	.	many	TRBV15	CATSRGLGDEQYF	TGTGCCACCAGCAGAGGTCTCGGTGACGAGCAGTACTTC
TRBJ1-5	.	few	TRBV6-2/TRBV6-3	CASRYLGNQPQHF	TGTGCCAGCAGGTATTTGGGAAATCAGCCCCAGCATTTT
TRBJ2-3	TRBD2	many	TRBV11-2	CASSLGGSAQYF	TGTGCCAGCAGCTTAGGCGGGAGTGCGCAGTATTTT
TRBJ2-2	TRBD1	many	TRBV24-1	CATSDPGQGRSGELFF	TGTGCCACCAGTGATCCGGGACAGGGTCGTTCCGGGGAGCTGTTTTTT
TRBJ1-5	TRBD1	few	TRBV6-1	CASKRDRGSNQPQHF	TGTGCCAGCAAGCGAGACAGGGGATCAAATCAGCCCCAGCATTTT